The 20 T cell receptor beta chains listed next were all sequenced from one sample in a study of blood T cell repertoires in COVID-19. Assay used: immunoSEQ multiplex PCR; TCRdb lists only in-frame clones, some missing. This sample has about 180,000 clones, with roughly 84% found just once. Sequencing was done on a sample of PBMCs or T cells enriched from blood (not recorded which). Receptor source: a middle-aged man who had recovered from COVID-19.

This clone has a handful of counts. This chain joins TRBV15 and TRBJ1-3; D gene unclear. V was cut by 2 bases and J by 4 bases, with 9 bases left in between. The CDR3 extends over 14 amino acids. The V gene's germline CDR1 is LNHNV and CDR2 YYDKDF (reference sequence). CDR3 region: CATSRHEGGNTIYF. CDR3 DNA sequence: TGTGCCACCAGCAGACATGAGGGAGGAAACACCATATATTTT.

J is TRBJ2-2 and V is TRBV29-1, with D maybe TRBD2 (6 bases). Germline CDR1 reads SQVTM; CDR2 reads ANQGSEA. The CDR3 has 13 amino acids. Trimming took off 6 bases at V and 4 bases at J, with 12 bases between the two ends. CDR3 sequence (DNA): TGCAGCGTCATCCCCGGGGGCACCGGGGAGCTGTTTTTT. It is translated as CSVIPGGTGELFF.

V usage is TRBV27 and J usage is TRBJ1-2; 9 positions agree with TRBD1. The CDR3 covers 13 residues. V was clipped by 5 bases and J by 3 bases; unmatched bases: 1. Germline CDR1 is MNHEY and CDR2 is SMNVEV (reference sequence). CDR3 loop: CASSRDRDYGYTF. The CDR3 nucleotides are TGTGCCAGCAGTCGGGACAGGGACTATGGCTACACCTTC.

V is TRBV11-2 and J is TRBJ1-1; D is undetermined. V gave up 1 base and J gave up 5 bases, with 14 bases separating them. CDR3 size: 15 residues. Per the germline V gene, CDR1 is SGHAT and CDR2 is FQNNGV. The CDR3 spells CASSLVGSSGTEAFF. The CDR3 DNA reads as TGTGCCAGCAGCTTAGTTGGATCTAGTGGGACTGAAGCTTTCTTT. The whole variable domain, filled in from reference TRBV11-2 and TRBJ1-1, reads EAGVAQSPRYKIIEKRQSVAFWCNPISGHATLYWYQQILGQGPKLLIQFQNNGVVDDSQLPKDRFSAERLKGVDSTLKIQPAKLEDSAVYLCASSLVGSSGTEAFFGQGTRLTVV.

With regard to this clone: One end of the junction is discordant with germline, which a read error may explain. The chain links TRBV7-7 to TRBJ2-2; the D is unclear. This CDR3 is 14 amino acids long. Germline V gives CDR1 SSHAT, CDR2 FNYEAQ (reference sequence). The CDR3 spells CASSFSRNTGELFF. The CDR3 DNA follows: TGTGCTAGCAGCTTCAGTCGGAACACCGGGGAGCTGTTTTTT.

The CDR3 DNA reads TGTGCCAGCAGTTACGGCGGGGCGATAAATGAGCAGTTCTTC. It yields the protein CASSYGGAINEQFF. This chain links TRBV6-5 with TRBJ2-1, with D maybe TRBD2 (6 bases). Germline CDR1 and CDR2: MNHEY and SVGAGI. The V end was cut by 2 bases, the J end by 7 bases, with 12 bases between. The CDR3 has 14 amino acids.

The rearrangement joins TRBV7-9 to TRBJ1-6; D is undetermined. The CDR3 consists of 13 residues. From germline, CDR1 is SEHNR and CDR2 FQNEAQ (reference sequence). The ends were cut back, 5 bases at V and 8 bases at J, with 10 bases in the middle. This CDR3 is CASSLEEDSPLHF. DNA of the CDR3: TGTGCCAGCAGCCTAGAAGAGGATTCACCCCTCCACTTT.

The rearrangement links TRBV5-1 to TRBJ1-1; TRBD1 is a possible D gene (5 bases). The V gene lost 2 bases and the J gene lost 4 bases, with 6 bases spanning the gap. The CDR3 loop spans 12 amino acids. Looked up from germline, CDR1 is SGHRS and CDR2 is YFSETQ. This CDR3 is CASSFQGTEAFF. CDR3 nucleotide sequence: TGCGCCAGCAGCTTCCAGGGCACTGAAGCTTTCTTT.

This chain joins TRBV28 and TRBJ1-1; TRBD1 might be the D (6 bases). Germline V gives CDR1 MDHEN, CDR2 SYDVKM. The CDR3 is 12 amino acids. The germline V and J ends were trimmed by 7 bases and 4 bases, with 10 bases remaining between them. As DNA, the CDR3 is TGTGCCAGCAAAACAGGGACCACTGAAGCTTTCTTT. Translated: CASKTGTTEAFF.

This clone was counted only a few times. The rearrangement links TRBV6-1 to TRBJ2-7, with 9 bases aligning to TRBD1. Germline V gives CDR1 MNHNS, CDR2 SASEGT. The CDR3 covers 15 residues. Trimming removed 5 bases from V and 3 bases from J; junction bases left unmatched: 8. This CDR3 reads CASSTTGTGIYEQYF. The CDR3 DNA sequence: TGTGCCAGCAGTACCACCGGGACAGGGATCTACGAGCAGTACTTC.

This sequence joins TRBV5-1 and TRBJ1-6, with 7 bases identical to TRBD1. Per germline, CDR1 SGHRS and CDR2 YFSETQ. The junction had 7 bases not matched to a gene; V was cut back by 4 bases and J by 0 bases. The CDR3 runs to 17 residues. The CDR3 nucleotides are TGCGCCAGCAGCCCGGGACAGATAAGCTCCTATAATTCACCCCTCCACTTT. This gives the protein CASSPGQISSYNSPLHF.

This clone has a single count. The J gene is TRBJ2-5, the V gene TRBV30, with TRBD2 matching over 10 bases. The CDR3 is made up of 13 amino acids. Germline assignment: CDR1 GTSNPN and CDR2 SVGIG (reference sequence). Trimming removed 5 bases from V and 4 bases from J; junction bases left unmatched: 4. For the CDR3, the DNA is TGTGCCTGGTTCCGGACTAGCGGAGAGACCCAGTACTTC. Translating it yields CAWFRTSGETQYF.

This clone has just one count. This CDR3 reads CASSPDRGHEQYF. DNA for the CDR3: TGTGCCAGCTCCCCAGACAGGGGCCACGAGCAGTACTTC. V is TRBV18 and J is TRBJ2-7; 8 nucleotides line up with TRBD1. Germline assignment: CDR1 KGHSH and CDR2 LQKENI. The CDR3 runs to 13 residues. Germline trimming cut 6 bases from V and 5 bases from J; bases unmatched to any gene: 6.

The rearrangement joins TRBV12-3 or TRBV12-4 to TRBJ2-7; D unclear. This CDR3 is built from 12 residues. Trimming stripped 5 bases from V and 3 bases from J, with 8 bases between. The CDR3 reads CASSPVGYEQYF. The DNA for the CDR3 is TGTGCCAGCAGTCCTGTCGGCTACGAGCAGTACTTC.

This chain uses TRBV28 with TRBJ2-7, with D perhaps TRBD2 (7 bases). The CDR3 runs to 16 residues. Germline values: CDR1 MDHEN, CDR2 SYDVKM. Trimming cost V 8 bases and J 3 bases, with 23 bases left between them. DNA for the CDR3: TGTGCCAGCTCGACTGTCGCGCGGGGGCGGATCTACGAGCAGTACTTC. It translates to CASSTVARGRIYEQYF.

This chain connects TRBV6-4 to TRBJ2-3, with TRBD2 as a possible D gene (6 bases). From germline, CDR1 is MRHNA and CDR2 SNTAGT. The CDR3 loop spans 14 amino acids. Trimming cost V 0 bases and J 3 bases, with 7 bases left between them. CDR3 nucleotide sequence: TGTGCCAGCAGTGACTCTGGGACTACAGATACGCAGTATTTT. Translating gives CASSDSGTTDTQYF.

The V gene is TRBV21-1, the J gene TRBJ2-2; the D call of TRBD2 is as the table states it, not checked on the DNA. TRBV21-1 corresponds to a pseudogene. This CDR3 region has 15 residues. The CDR3 loop reads CASSMGRLVTGELFF. The CDR3 region has the DNA TGTGCCAGCAGCATGGGGAGGCTAGTCACCGGGGAGCTGTTTTTT.

V and J are TRBV28 and TRBJ1-1, with a weak D call TRBD1 (6 bases). The CDR3 spans 15 residues. CDR1 and CDR2 (germline): MDHEN, SYDVKM. V lost 8 bases, J lost 1 base, and 17 bases lay in between. CDR3 sequence: CASPPPGHKNTEAFF. The CDR3 nucleotides are TGTGCCAGCCCACCCCCGGGACACAAGAACACTGAAGCTTTCTTT.

About this clone itself: At one of its ends the junction is not consistent with the germline gene, which may arise from a read error. This rearrangement joins TRBV5-1 to TRBJ2-7; D is perhaps TRBD2 (6 bases). Germline V gene sequence: CDR1 SGHRS, CDR2 YFSETQ. This CDR3 comprises 12 residues. CDR3 sequence: CASSLRDPPGDF. CDR3 coding DNA: TGCGCCAGCAGCTTGCGGGACCCGCCGGGGGACTTC.

The V gene is TRBV6-5, the J gene TRBJ1-2; D gene ambiguous. Per the germline V gene, CDR1 is MNHEY and CDR2 is SVGAGI. V gave up 10 bases and J gave up 3 bases, with 6 bases separating them. The CDR3 extends over 10 amino acids. The CDR3 DNA reads TGTGCCACCCAGGACTATGGCTACACCTTC. This sequence encodes CATQDYGYTF.